The TCR beta chain described here comes from a study of T cell changes during pregnancy in multiple sclerosis. The germline gives CDR1 MNHNS, CDR2 SASEGT. Trimming cost V 0 bases and J 5 bases, with 13 bases left between them. CDR3 length: 15 amino acids. TCRdb's table, derived via immunoSEQ multiplex PCR, lists solely in-frame clones and lacks some. The table records roughly 56,000 clones, more than 80% of them present only once. The chain employs TRBV6-1 and TRBJ1-1, with D unresolved. This TCR came from a female donor in good health, enrolled as a control in a pregnancy study. Sequenced here: CD4+ T cells from peripheral blood mononuclear cells, sampled after pregnancy. DNA of the CDR3: TGTGCCAGCAGTGAAGCAACCCGGTTCGTGACTGAAGCTTTCTTT. Its protein product is CASSEATRFVTEAFF.